Listed below are T cell receptor beta chains from one sample, sequenced in a study of blood T cell repertoires in COVID-19. Only in-frame clones appear in the TCRdb table, and some are missing; sequencing was by immunoSEQ multiplex PCR. Of 150,000 or so clones in the sample, over 70% were seen once. The sequencing sample was made of peripheral blood. Source of these receptors: a man older than 75 with acute or convalescent COVID-19. Each CDR3 is given with its conserved first and last residue. Fields, in order: V gene, clone size, CDR3 length, J gene, D gene, CDR3 protein, CDR3 DNA. The D gene is left open where the match is weak. Clone size, where shown, is once, few, many, or a class for clones that have expanded.

TRBV3-1/TRBV3-2	.	15	TRBJ1-1	.	CASSLQFRVDTEAFF	TGTGCCAGCAGCCTACAATTCAGGGTGGACACTGAAGCTTTCTTT
TRBV7-9	.	16	TRBJ2-5	TRBD2	CASSQTGLAAQETQYF	TGTGCCAGCAGCCAGACAGGACTAGCGGCACAAGAGACCCAGTACTTC
TRBV7-3	.	15	TRBJ1-1	.	CASSLDGAVNTEAFF	TGTGCCAGCAGCTTAGATGGCGCGGTGAACACTGAAGCTTTCTTT
TRBV5-1	.	14	TRBJ2-5	.	CASSLAGGQETQYF	TGCGCCAGCAGCTTGGCAGGGGGGCAAGAGACCCAGTACTTC
TRBV6-1	.	14	TRBJ1-5	.	CASSEAAGGRSQHF	TGTGCCAGCAGTGAAGCCGCGGGGGGTAGGTCCCAGCATTTT
TRBV3-1/TRBV3-2	.	16	TRBJ2-7	TRBD2	CASSSRAGGLTYEQYF	TGTGCCAGCAGCTCTCGAGCGGGAGGCCTGACCTACGAGCAGTACTTC
TRBV9	.	15	TRBJ2-7	TRBD2	CASSVEPAGTYEQYF	TGTGCCAGCAGCGTAGAGCCAGCGGGAACCTACGAGCAGTACTTC
TRBV10-3	.	12	TRBJ2-5	.	CAISQGEETQYF	TGTGCCATCAGCCAGGGTGAGGAGACCCAGTACTTC
TRBV5-1	.	14	TRBJ2-5	.	CASSPGQGGETQYF	TGCGCCAGCAGCCCCGGACAGGGAGGGGAGACCCAGTACTTC
TRBV5-1	.	17	TRBJ1-5	.	CASSLERAGFANQPQHF	TGCGCCAGCAGCTTGGAGAGGGCAGGCTTCGCGAATCAGCCCCAGCATTTT
TRBV19	.	15	TRBJ2-7	TRBD1	CASSTRQGNSYEQYF	TGTGCCAGTAGTACACGACAGGGTAACTCCTACGAGCAGTACTTC
TRBV12-3/TRBV12-4	.	13	TRBJ2-1	.	CASSLTGYNEQFF	TGTGCCAGCAGTTTAACGGGGTACAATGAGCAGTTCTTC
TRBV11-2	once	13	TRBJ1-2	.	CASSLEINYGYTF	TGTGCCAGCAGCTTAGAAATAAACTATGGCTACACCTTC
TRBV27	.	16	TRBJ1-1	TRBD1	CASSPTTGTGKAEAFF	TGTGCCAGCAGCCCAACGACCGGGACAGGGAAGGCTGAAGCTTTCTTT
TRBV28	.	15	TRBJ2-7	TRBD1	CASSPQGAQSDEQYF	TGTGCCAGCAGTCCACAGGGGGCGCAATCAGACGAGCAGTACTTC